The entry below describes one T cell receptor (beta chain). V lost 0 bases, J lost 4 bases, and 9 bases stayed unmatched. The CDR3 is made up of 19 amino acids. Germline V gene sequence: CDR1 SGHRS, CDR2 YFSETQ. The data originate from a study of T cell changes during pregnancy in multiple sclerosis. Produced via immunoSEQ multiplex PCR; TCRdb's table is partial and in-frame only. Altogether tens of thousands of clones are present, just over 90% being singletons, with the ten largest covering 1.5%. The sample consisted of peripheral blood, taken in the third trimester of pregnancy. The receptor's source is a female donor with multiple sclerosis, enrolled in a pregnancy study. The V call is TRBV5-1, the J call TRBJ2-1; the match to TRBD2 covers 14 bases. CDR3 in DNA: TGCGCCAGCAGCTTGGCACGGACTAGCGGGAGGCCCCTTTACAATGAGCAGTTCTTC. This encodes CASSLARTSGRPLYNEQFF.